This record covers a single TCR beta chain. TCRdb keeps only in-frame clones here, not all; method: immunoSEQ multiplex PCR. The table includes more than 250,000 clones, approximately 85% detected once. The CDR3 consists of 15 residues. V lost 4 bases and J lost 4; bases outside the gene matches: 5. Germline values: CDR1 LGHNT, CDR2 FRNRAP. The data were taken from a study of blood T cell repertoires in COVID-19. Across the whole study: Researchers got acute and convalescent COVID-19 samples from the United States, Italy and Spain. In each case, the material was cDNA or gDNA derived from T cells, B-cell-depleted T cells, or PBMCs.

Participants spanned ages roughly 18 to 95 years and resided in 20 to 30 US areas. The receptor was isolated from a young man who had recovered from COVID-19. The rearrangement uses TRBV12-5 and TRBJ2-3; TRBD1 aligns across 10 bases. Sample: PBMCs or T cells enriched from blood (not recorded which). The CDR3 is CASGSPGQGSDTQYF. CDR3 coding DNA: TGTGCTAGTGGTTCACCGGGACAGGGGTCAGATACGCAGTATTTT.